This record looks at one TCR beta chain sequence and its context. The antigen remains unidentified. These data come from a study of cytomegalovirus exposure and HLA in healthy donors. Study conclusions and caveats: Later analysis identified a missense DCLRE1C variant that was linked to TCR beta V- and J-gene trimming.

PCR amplification relied on 60 Vbeta primers (plus 13 Jbeta primers). Repertoires were generated with immunoSEQ multiplex PCR, while TCRdb's copy carries only in-frame clones and drops some. The sample has some 130,000 clones; about 74% are singletons. Germline V lookup: CDR1 SGHRS, CDR2 YFSETQ. CDR3 length equals 13 residues. Trimming took off 0 bases at V and 5 bases at J, with 6 bases between the two ends. The chain recombines TRBV5-1 with TRBJ1-5, with TRBD1 as a possible D gene (6 bases). Sequenced input: PBMCs. The receptor was isolated from a man aged 40-49 years in good health and CMV-seronegative. The chain's CDR3 is CASSLGQDQPQHF. CDR3 DNA sequence: TGCGCCAGCAGCTTGGGACAGGATCAGCCCCAGCATTTT.